This record covers a single T cell receptor beta chain. The data are from a study of cytomegalovirus exposure and HLA in healthy donors. Repertoires were generated with immunoSEQ multiplex PCR, while TCRdb's copy carries only in-frame clones and drops some. The repertoire consists of 150,000 to 200,000 clones, with around nine tenths occurring once and the leading ten covering around 2.1%. The CDR3 runs to 14 residues. V trimming: 6 bases; J trimming: 2 bases; junction bases outside the gene matches: 5. Germline assignment: CDR1 MNHNS and CDR2 SASEGT. The sequence was collected from a woman aged 18 to 35 in good health and CMV-seronegative. The sequencing sample was made of PBMCs. The genes are TRBV6-1 and TRBJ1-1; TRBD1 aligns across 8 bases. The CDR3 protein is CASRLTGANTEAFF. The CDR3 DNA follows: TGTGCCAGCAGACTGACAGGGGCTAACACTGAAGCTTTCTTT.